One and the same sample provided the 17 T cell receptor beta chains below, sequenced in a study of Graves' ophthalmopathy and Graves' hyperthyroidism (dated by TCRdb to 2017 to 2018). The listed sequencing device is Illumina HiSeq 2000. TCR beta CDR3 regions were amplified from RNA transcripts for repertoire sequencing. A first-round RT-PCR used HTBI primers with the Qiagen OneStep RT-PCR kit, followed by a second-round multiplex PCR, size selection and purification. TCRdb itself trimmed the public reads at Q25 with fastp, ran MiXCR and retained productive beta chains. When rows share a CDR3 protein, they turn into one entry using the most common DNA and genes. The sample data list 400,000 to 450,000 distinct CDR3 sequences, and around 20% of these were observed just once. Of the sample, 2.5% to 3% is held by the ten largest clones. The sequenced sample was peripheral blood. The receptors come from a woman in her late teens or twenties with stable Graves' hyperthyroidism. Donor details come from another sample of the same person, matched by shared clones.

The V and J genes are TRBV4-1 and TRBJ2-7; 10 nucleotides line up with TRBD2. CDR3 length: 17 residues. Per germline, CDR1 MGHRA and CDR2 YSYEKL. With V trimmed by 5 bases and J by 6 bases, 16 bases remained unmatched. As DNA, the CDR3 is TGCGCCAGCAGCTCCCTAGCAGCGGGAGGGATAATGACCGAGCAGTACTTC. Its translation is CASSSLAAGGIMTEQYF.

This clonotype was recorded at least ten times. This chain uses TRBV2 with TRBJ1-5; 11 nucleotides match TRBD1. With 8 bases clipped from V and 3 bases from J, the junction kept 3 bases outside the gene matches. The germline V gene has CDR1 SNHLY and CDR2 FYNNEI. The CDR3 is made up of 14 amino acids. CDR3 nucleotides: TGTGCCAGCGGACAGGGGGCGGACAATCAGCCCCAGCATTTT. It yields the protein CASGQGADNQPQHF.

This clonotype was counted ten times or more. This CDR3 is CATSRDQETQYF. Written as DNA, the CDR3 is TGTGCCACCAGCAGAGACCAAGAGACCCAGTACTTC. The rearrangement joins TRBV15 to TRBJ2-5, with unresolved D. CDR1 and CDR2 (germline): LNHNV, YYDKDF (reference sequence). V was clipped by 0 bases and J by 1 base, with 0 bases between them. This CDR3 is 12 amino acids long.

V is TRBV18 and J is TRBJ2-7, with 10 bases matching TRBD1. Germline V CDR1 and CDR2: KGHSH, LQKENI. There are 15 residues in the CDR3. V dropped 0 bases and J dropped 5; count of bases not matched to a gene: 4. CDR3 loop: CASSPPMTGGNEQYF. The CDR3 coding sequence is TGTGCCAGCTCACCACCGATGACAGGGGGCAACGAGCAGTACTTC.

V usage is TRBV6-1 and J usage is TRBJ1-5, with D unclear. CDR3 length equals 14 residues. With 4 bases removed from V and 1 base from J, the gap between germline ends came to 8 bases. Germline CDR1 MNHNS, CDR2 SASEGT. The CDR3 protein is CASSGMGSNQPQHF. The CDR3 nucleotides are TGTGCCAGCAGTGGAATGGGGAGCAATCAGCCCCAGCATTTT.

The gene calls are TRBV12-3 or TRBV12-4 and TRBJ2-5, with 10 bases matching TRBD1. The CDR3 runs 15 residues. The V gene end was trimmed by 6 bases and the J gene end by 4 bases; junction bases not matched to a gene: 8. This chain's CDR3 is CASSLAGTGAETQYF. In nucleotides, the CDR3 is TGTGCCAGCAGCCTAGCCGGGACAGGGGCAGAGACCCAGTACTTC.

This chain links TRBV12-3 or TRBV12-4 with TRBJ2-7; D perhaps matches TRBD2 (6 bases). The length of the CDR3 is 13 residues. V gave up 10 bases and J gave up 6 bases, with 19 bases separating them. The CDR3 protein is CATRQTRGGEQYF. The CDR3 DNA follows: TGTGCCACCAGACAGACGCGGGGAGGCGAGCAGTACTTC.

This clonotype was found a few times. The rearrangement joins TRBV28 to TRBJ2-5, with D perhaps matching TRBD2 (6 bases). V shed 8 bases and J shed 5 bases, with 15 bases lying between them. Germline values: CDR1 MDHEN, CDR2 SYDVKM. This CDR3 comprises 13 residues. In DNA, the CDR3 is TGTGCCAGCCTAGATTGGGGAGGCGAGACCCAGTACTTC. Protein product: CASLDWGGETQYF.

This clonotype was counted at least ten times. The chain joins TRBV7-6 to TRBJ2-7; tentative D call: TRBD1 (5 bases). The CDR3 is made up of 13 amino acids. CDR1 is SGHVS, CDR2 FNYEAQ, per germline. Trimming removed 1 base from V and 6 bases from J, with 10 bases in between. The CDR3 nucleotides read TGTGCCAGCAGCTTAGAATCAGGGCGCGAGCAGTACTTC. It codes for CASSLESGREQYF. Based on the CDR3 plus reference TRBV7-6 and TRBJ2-7, the full variable domain is GAGVSQSPRYKVTKRGQDVALRCDPISGHVSLYWYRQALGQGPEFLTYFNYEAQQDKSGLPNDRFSAERPEGSISTLTIQRTEQRDSAMYRCASSLESGREQYFGPGTRLTVT.

With regard to this clonotype: A read error may explain this, as a much larger clone is one base away. The gene calls are TRBV29-1 and TRBJ1-5; D remains unclear. CDR3 length: 14 amino acids. V gave up 6 bases and J gave up 4 bases, with 16 bases separating them. Per the germline V gene, CDR1 is SQVTM and CDR2 is ANQGSEA. The CDR3 loop reads CSVAGLDPNQPQHF. CDR3 DNA: TGCAGCGTAGCCGGCCTAGACCCTAATCAGCCCCAGCATTTT.

The sample holds many counts of this clonotype. The J gene is TRBJ1-2, the V gene TRBV3-1, with TRBD1 matching 8 bases. With 4 bases clipped from V and 7 bases from J, the junction kept 5 bases outside the gene matches. The germline V gene has CDR1 LGHDT and CDR2 YNNKEL (reference sequence). This CDR3 is built from 13 residues. For the CDR3, the DNA is TGTGCCAGCAGCCGTCAGGGGGCGAGTGGCTACACCTTC. Residues: CASSRQGASGYTF.

V usage is TRBV12-3 or TRBV12-4 and J usage is TRBJ1-2, with D maybe TRBD1 (6 bases). The CDR3 length is 14 residues. Trimming removed 4 bases from V and 1 base from J, with 10 bases in between. CDR3 nucleotide sequence: TGTGCCAGCAGTTCAGGGGCGAGTAACTATGGCTACACCTTC. It translates to CASSSGASNYGYTF.

This clonotype was detected ten times or more. J is TRBJ2-2 and V is TRBV20-1, with D perhaps TRBD2 (6 bases). The CDR3 loop spans 15 amino acids. CDR1 DFQATT and CDR2 SNEGSKA come from the germline V gene (reference sequence). V gave up 1 base and J gave up 6 bases, with 15 bases separating them. In DNA form, the CDR3 reads TGCAGTGCTAGAGCGGCCGGGAGCTCGTCCGGGGAGCTGTTTTTT. This sequence encodes CSARAAGSSSGELFF.

This clonotype was observed at least ten times. The chain employs TRBV12-3 or TRBV12-4 and TRBJ1-2; TRBD1 is a possible D gene (6 bases). Trimming cost V 5 bases and J 5 bases, with 12 bases left between them. The CDR3 runs 13 residues. The CDR3 nucleotides read TGTGCCAGCAGTACAAGGACAGCTTATGGCTACACCTTC. It translates to CASSTRTAYGYTF.

This clonotype was seen many times. The chain carries TRBV5-6 and TRBJ1-1, with D unclear. The CDR3 runs to 13 residues. Per the germline V gene, CDR1 is SGHDT and CDR2 is YYEEEE. The V gene lost 1 base and the J gene lost 5 bases, with 9 bases spanning the gap. The CDR3 region has the DNA TGTGCCAGCAGCTTGCAAGAACGGACTGAAGCTTTCTTT. Residues: CASSLQERTEAFF. Full variable domain (rest looked up from reference TRBV5-6 and TRBJ1-1): DAGVTQSPTHLIKTRGQQVTLRCSPKSGHDTVSWYQQALGQGPQFIFQYYEEEERQRGNFPDRFSGHQFPNYSSELNVNALLLGDSALYLCASSLQERTEAFFGQGTRLTVV.

The chain joins TRBV20-1 to TRBJ2-7; D might be TRBD2 (6 bases). The ends were cut back, 6 bases at V and 2 bases at J, with 11 bases in the middle. This CDR3 has 12 residues. Germline assignment: CDR1 DFQATT and CDR2 SNEGSKA (reference sequence). CDR3 nucleotide sequence: TGCAGTGCAAGGGACTCTACCTACGAGCAGTACTTC. The encoded protein is CSARDSTYEQYF.

This clonotype was detected ten times or more. This may arise from a read error, as a much more abundant clone is one base away. CDR3 sequence (DNA): TGTGCCAGCAGTACCGGGACAGGGGTCTACGAGCAGTACTTC. Protein sequence: CASSTGTGVYEQYF. The chain uses TRBV7-9 and TRBJ2-7; 10 bases agree with TRBD1. The germline gives CDR1 SEHNR, CDR2 FQNEAQ (reference sequence). The CDR3 extends over 14 amino acids. V was pared by 6 bases and J by 3 bases, with 5 bases of the junction left unmatched.